This T cell receptor (beta chain) was identified during a study of read filtering for tumor transcriptome and immune sequencing. In the study overall: After DNase treatment, RNA was made into whole-transcriptome libraries. RNA-seq yielded only about 75 to 1,400 TCR reads, IR-seq about 4 to 10.27 million.

Study outcomes and limitations: Correlation between methods rose after single-read clonotypes were removed.

This CDR3 is built from 14 residues. The V gene lost 4 bases and the J gene lost 2 bases, with 12 bases spanning the gap. Germline V gene sequence: CDR1 GTSNPN, CDR2 SVGIG (reference sequence). This clonotype was seen at least ten times. Its antigen is unidentified. From about 400 ng of RNA, a library with molecular barcoded alpha/delta and beta/gamma adaptors was made. TCRdb reprocessed the reads with MiXCR, giving one entry per CDR3 protein. The sample carries 20,000 to 30,000 distinct CDR3 sequences, 20% to 25% recorded once. This sequence originates from a donor over 35 with multiple myeloma. The specimen sequenced was a population of CD138-negative cells sorted from bone marrow. The chain is built from TRBV30 and TRBJ1-5; D is unresolved. DNA for the CDR3: TGTGCCTGGAACAAGGCCCGGGGCAATCAGCCCCAGCATTTT. Residues: CAWNKARGNQPQHF. The full variable domain, in which reference TRBV30 and TRBJ1-5 provide the parts outside the CDR3, is SQTIHQWPATLVQPVGSPLSLECTVEGTSNPNLYWYRQAAGRGLQLLFYSVGIGQISSEVPQNLSASRPQDRQFILSSKKLLLSDSGFYLCAWNKARGNQPQHFGDGTRLSIL.